This T cell receptor beta chain was sequenced during a study of blood T cell repertoires in COVID-19. Sequencing used immunoSEQ multiplex PCR; TCRdb keeps in-frame clones, though not all of them. Of 150,000 to 200,000 clones listed, approximately 86% are singletons. With 4 bases clipped from V and 6 bases from J, the junction kept 14 bases outside the gene matches. Germline-derived CDR1 and CDR2 are LGHNA and YNFKEQ. The CDR3 has 16 residues. This clone came up once. J is TRBJ1-2 and V is TRBV4-2; TRBD1 matches 7 bases. Sample: peripheral blood. The receptor was derived from a man aged 45-65 years with active or convalescent COVID-19. CDR3 DNA: TGTGCCAGCAGCCCGAGACTCGCAGACAGGGACCATGGCTACACCTTC. Protein product: CASSPRLADRDHGYTF.